A single sample gave rise to the 29 T cell receptor beta chains below, sequenced in a study of technical replicates of blood from a few donors. Here immunoSEQ multiplex PCR was the method, and the copy in TCRdb shows in-frame clones only, minus some. The sample lists approximately 65,000 clones, 70% to 90% occurring once. The source material was PBMCs. All receptors come from a human donor in good health. Some clones in this sample may be carry-over from other donors' samples.

This chain links TRBV5-6 with TRBJ1-3; D remains unclear. V shed 2 bases and J shed 2 bases, with 11 bases lying between them. The V gene's germline CDR1 is SGHDT and CDR2 YYEEEE. This CDR3 has 15 residues. The CDR3 nucleotides are TGTGCCAGCAGCTTTCCGTTCGGGGCTGGAAACACCATATATTTT. Protein sequence: CASSFPFGAGNTIYF.

This rearrangement joins TRBV6-1 to TRBJ1-3, with TRBD1 matching 8 bases. CDR3 length equals 14 residues. Losses at the gene ends were 4 bases for V and 5 bases for J; bases not matched to a gene: 4. Germline V gene lookup returns CDR1 MNHNS and CDR2 SASEGT. The CDR3: CASSAGQGRNTIYF. The CDR3 DNA reads as TGTGCCAGCAGTGCTGGACAGGGAAGAAACACCATATATTTT.

This sequence joins TRBV10-3 and TRBJ2-7; 10 nucleotides align to TRBD2. Germline V gives CDR1 ENHRY, CDR2 SYGVKD. The CDR3 is 13 amino acids. V trimming: 9 bases; J trimming: 3 bases; junction bases outside the gene matches: 5. This CDR3 reads CAIGGTSDYEQYF. DNA of the CDR3: TGTGCCATTGGGGGGACTAGCGACTACGAGCAGTACTTC.

The J gene is TRBJ2-7, the V gene TRBV2; 7 bases match TRBD1. Trimming cost V 4 bases and J 6 bases; bases outside gene matches: 6. Germline CDR1 is SNHLY and CDR2 is FYNNEI. There are 13 residues in the CDR3. Here the CDR3 DNA reads TGTGCCAGCAGTGGACAGGGCTCCGGCGAGCAGTACTTC. This gives the protein CASSGQGSGEQYF.

The chain combines TRBV9 with TRBJ2-3; TRBD2 matches at 11 bases. Germline V lookup: CDR1 SGDLS, CDR2 YYNGEE. J was trimmed by 0 bases and V by 3 bases; bases with no gene match: 3. There are 16 residues in the CDR3. The CDR3 loop reads CASSAGTSGSTDTQYF. The CDR3 nucleotides read TGTGCCAGCAGCGCGGGGACTAGCGGTAGCACAGATACGCAGTATTTT.

This clone occurred once. DNA for the CDR3: TGTGCCAGCAGCTCCCACAGGGGGGACACCGGGGAGCTGTTTTTT. It specifies CASSSHRGDTGELFF. The chain employs TRBV7-7 and TRBJ2-2, with TRBD1 identical over 8 bases. V trimming: 4 bases; J trimming: 3 bases; junction bases outside the gene matches: 4. The CDR3 is 15 amino acids. Germline V CDR1 and CDR2: SSHAT, FNYEAQ (reference sequence).

The rearrangement links TRBV5-1 to TRBJ2-5; D uncertain. The CDR3 is made up of 14 amino acids. The ends were cut back, 0 bases at V and 2 bases at J, with 8 bases in the middle. Germline CDR1 reads SGHRS; CDR2 reads YFSETQ. The CDR3 coding sequence is TGCGCCAGCAGCTTGGCGGGTCCTCAAGAGACCCAGTACTTC. Residues: CASSLAGPQETQYF.

This chain uses TRBV6-1 with TRBJ2-1; 7 positions agree with TRBD2. V shed 8 bases, J shed 15 bases, and the junction held 13 bases outside the gene matches. Looked up from germline, CDR1 is MNHNS and CDR2 is SASEGT. The CDR3 is 12 residues long. The CDR3 DNA follows: TGTGCCAGCGTAAGTGAGCAACTAGCGCCGTTCTTC. Encoded protein: CASVSEQLAPFF.

The count of this clone is one. The V and J genes are TRBV7-3 and TRBJ2-7; 7 bases agree with TRBD2. V shed 2 bases, J shed 3 bases, and the junction held 7 bases outside the gene matches. The CDR3 contains 15 residues. The germline V gene has CDR1 SGHTA and CDR2 FQGTGA. CDR3 loop: CASSLVDGGGYEQYF. The DNA of the CDR3 is TGTGCCAGCAGCTTAGTCGATGGGGGGGGCTACGAGCAGTACTTC.

V and J are TRBV2 and TRBJ1-2, with D tentatively TRBD1 (5 bases). CDR1 and CDR2 (germline): SNHLY, FYNNEI. The CDR3 runs 13 residues. V was clipped by 6 bases and J by 1 base, with 9 bases between them. The CDR3 is CASSREVNYGYTF. As DNA, the CDR3 is TGTGCCAGCAGCAGGGAGGTTAACTATGGCTACACCTTC.

This clone was observed a few times. The CDR3 spells CASSTSAGVAGYTF. In nucleotides, the CDR3 is TGCGCCAGCAGCACTAGTGCAGGGGTTGCTGGCTACACCTTC. The chain recombines TRBV5-1 with TRBJ1-2, with TRBD1 as a possible D gene (6 bases). There are 14 residues in the CDR3. The V end lost 4 bases, the J end lost 7 bases, and 17 bases lay between the germline ends. Germline CDR1 and CDR2: SGHRS and YFSETQ.

The rearrangement joins TRBV7-2 to TRBJ1-3; 8 nucleotides line up with TRBD1. Per the germline V gene, CDR1 is SGHTA and CDR2 is FQGNSA. The CDR3 has 15 amino acids. J gave up 4 bases and V 5 bases, and 7 bases lay outside the gene matches. The CDR3 DNA is TGTGCCAGCAGCCGAGACAGGGGTGCCGGAAACACCATATATTTT. Protein product: CASSRDRGAGNTIYF.

This chain joins TRBV6-1 and TRBJ1-1; weak D call: TRBD1 (6 bases). V gave up 7 bases and J gave up 1 base, with 13 bases separating them. CDR1 and CDR2 from the germline V gene are MNHNS and SASEGT. The CDR3 runs 14 residues. In nucleotides, the CDR3 is TGTGCCAGCAACTACAGGGACCGGAACACTGAAGCTTTCTTT. Translation gives CASNYRDRNTEAFF.

V is TRBV4-2 and J is TRBJ2-5; 11 positions match TRBD1. This CDR3 has 16 residues. Germline CDR1 reads LGHNA; CDR2 reads YNFKEQ. Germline trimming cut 0 bases from V and 4 bases from J; bases unmatched to any gene: 4. Here the CDR3 reads CASSQDGQGARETQYF. For the CDR3, the DNA is TGTGCCAGCAGCCAAGACGGACAGGGGGCGCGAGAGACCCAGTACTTC.

This clone was recorded once. The J gene is TRBJ1-4, the V gene TRBV5-1, with TRBD1 matching 9 bases. Germline V gene sequence: CDR1 SGHRS, CDR2 YFSETQ. V was pared by 4 bases and J by 5 bases, with 9 bases of the junction left unmatched. The CDR3 extends over 16 amino acids. CDR3 residues: CASSPTTGGLNEKLFF. CDR3 coding DNA: TGCGCCAGCAGCCCTACTACAGGGGGCCTAAATGAAAAACTGTTTTTT. Together with reference TRBV5-1 and TRBJ1-4, the CDR3 gives the full variable domain: KAGVTQTPRYLIKTRGQQVTLSCSPISGHRSVSWYQQTPGQGLQFLFEYFSETQRNKGNFPGRFSGRQFSNSRSEMNVSTLELGDSALYLCASSPTTGGLNEKLFFGSGTQLSVL.

The rearrangement links TRBV7-2 to TRBJ2-5, with D unresolved. Germline lookup yields CDR1 SGHTA and CDR2 FQGNSA. V lost 4 bases and J lost 5, with 11 bases in between. The CDR3 has 13 residues. For the CDR3, the DNA is TGTGCCAGCAGCTACCTAGGTTGGGAGACCCAGTACTTC. Encoded protein: CASSYLGWETQYF.

The rearrangement joins TRBV7-9 to TRBJ2-1; D may be TRBD1 (5 bases). Germline lookup yields CDR1 SEHNR and CDR2 FQNEAQ (reference sequence). Trimming removed 5 bases at V and 4 bases at J, with 18 bases between. CDR3 length: 16 residues. The CDR3 nucleotides read TGTGCCAGCAGCCCAGCCCCGCAGGGTCGATACAATGAGCAGTTCTTC. Residues: CASSPAPQGRYNEQFF.

The chain employs TRBV5-6 and TRBJ1-1; D gene unclear. CDR1 is SGHDT and CDR2 is YYEEEE in the germline V gene. CDR3 length equals 15 residues. Trimming cost V 3 bases and J 5 bases, with 17 bases left between them. Here the CDR3 DNA reads TGTGCCAGCAGCTCTATCAGTGGGCTTCGGACTGAAGCTTTCTTT. It encodes CASSSISGLRTEAFF.

The chain couples TRBV5-1 to TRBJ2-1; the D gene is possibly TRBD1 (5 bases). The CDR3 extends over 12 amino acids. The germline V and J ends were trimmed by 5 bases and 7 bases, with 10 bases remaining between them. Germline V gene lookup returns CDR1 SGHRS and CDR2 YFSETQ. The CDR3 protein is CASRESGNEQFF. In DNA, the CDR3 is TGCGCCAGCAGGGAATCAGGGAATGAGCAGTTCTTC.

The V and J genes are TRBV7-9 and TRBJ2-5; 11 bases are a match to TRBD1. The trim removed 3 bases at V and 5 bases at J, leaving 5 bases unmatched. CDR3 length equals 15 residues. The germline CDR1 and CDR2 sequences are SEHNR and FQNEAQ (reference sequence). CDR3 protein: CASSLGQGVYETQYF. The CDR3 bases are TGTGCCAGCAGCTTGGGACAGGGGGTGTATGAGACCCAGTACTTC.

The chain links TRBV5-1 to TRBJ1-2; D is undetermined. CDR3 length: 14 amino acids. Germline V CDR1 and CDR2: SGHRS, YFSETQ. Trimming stripped 2 bases from V and 3 bases from J, with 11 bases between. CDR3 loop: CASSFSSGDYGYTF. In DNA form, the CDR3 reads TGCGCCAGCAGCTTCTCTTCGGGAGACTATGGCTACACCTTC.

The chain carries TRBV5-3 and TRBJ2-7, with 7 bases lining up with TRBD1. TRBV5-3 is assigned to the ORF class and has an uncertain function. The length of the CDR3 is 19 residues. After removal of 4 bases from V and 3 bases from J, the junction contained 22 bases not matched to a gene. This CDR3 reads CARSRQTHRGRGLGYEQYF. CDR3 sequence (DNA): TGTGCCAGAAGCCGACAGACTCACAGGGGCCGGGGTTTGGGCTACGAGCAGTACTTC.

The chain combines TRBV5-4 with TRBJ2-1, with TRBD2 as a possible D gene (6 bases). Germline CDR1 and CDR2: SGHNT and YYREEE (reference sequence). The CDR3 contains 15 residues. V lost 2 bases and J 0 bases, leaving 9 bases between the germline ends. This chain's CDR3 is CASSFGGSSYNEQFF. The CDR3 coding sequence is TGTGCCAGCAGCTTTGGGGGGAGCTCCTACAATGAGCAGTTCTTC.

This clone was counted a single time. This chain joins TRBV5-1 and TRBJ2-7; D ambiguous. Germline loops: CDR1 SGHRS, CDR2 YFSETQ. V lost 0 bases and J 6 bases, leaving 10 bases between the germline ends. The CDR3 extends over 13 amino acids. CDR3 sequence (DNA): TGCGCCAGCAGCTTGGTGGGCCTTCGCGAGCAGTACTTC. This sequence encodes CASSLVGLREQYF. Supplemented by reference TRBV5-1 and TRBJ2-7, the full variable domain reads KAGVTQTPRYLIKTRGQQVTLSCSPISGHRSVSWYQQTPGQGLQFLFEYFSETQRNKGNFPGRFSGRQFSNSRSEMNVSTLELGDSALYLCASSLVGLREQYFGPGTRLTVT.

The rearrangement uses TRBV5-4 and TRBJ2-2; D ambiguous. V was pared by 5 bases and J by 6 bases, with 17 bases between. Per germline, CDR1 SGHNT and CDR2 YYREEE (reference sequence). The CDR3 length is 15 residues. Written as DNA, the CDR3 is TGTGCCAGCAGAAGAATCGAGGTAGAACCCGGGGAGCTGTTTTTT. Its protein is CASRRIEVEPGELFF.

The chain carries TRBV28 and TRBJ2-2; 7 nucleotides agree with TRBD2. Germline CDR1 reads MDHEN; CDR2 reads SYDVKM. This CDR3 has 14 amino acids. V lost 6 bases and J lost 6; bases outside the gene matches: 7. The CDR3 DNA follows: TGTGCCAGCAGGACGGCGGGGGTTGCCGGGGAGCTGTTTTTT. Protein: CASRTAGVAGELFF.

The chain links TRBV5-1 to TRBJ2-4, with D maybe TRBD1 (7 bases). Germline assignment: CDR1 SGHRS and CDR2 YFSETQ. CDR3 length equals 15 residues. The V end lost 4 bases, the J end lost 8 bases, and 19 bases lay between the germline ends. CDR3 DNA: TGCGCCAGCAGCCGATCCGCGGGACAGTGGGACATTCAGTACTTC. Its translation is CASSRSAGQWDIQYF.

The V call is TRBV5-1, the J call TRBJ2-7, with D possibly matching TRBD1 (5 bases). Germline CDR1 reads SGHRS; CDR2 reads YFSETQ. Trimming pared 1 base from V and 0 bases from J, leaving 11 bases between. The CDR3 extends over 15 amino acids. The CDR3 loop is CASSLLTGDSYEQYF. Written as DNA, the CDR3 is TGCGCCAGCAGCTTGCTTACAGGCGACTCCTACGAGCAGTACTTC.

The V and J genes are TRBV5-6 and TRBJ1-1; D ambiguous. The CDR3 runs to 13 residues. Per the germline V gene, CDR1 is SGHDT and CDR2 is YYEEEE. V was shortened by 0 bases and J by 4 bases, with 7 bases between the two germline ends. CDR3 DNA: TGTGCCAGCAGCTTGGATTCGGGCACTGAAGCTTTCTTT. It yields the protein CASSLDSGTEAFF.